This T cell receptor beta chain came from a study of ipilimumab plus nivolumab after autologous stem cell transplantation (dated by TCRdb to about 2021). Concerning the study at large: The median number of doses that trial patients received was about five for ipilimumab and about 8 for nivolumab. High-risk transplant-naive patients and patients relapsing within 3 years of a first autologous transplant were included in the myeloma cohort. Patients with high-risk diffuse large B cell lymphoma, mature T cell lymphoma, or multiple myeloma undergoing autologous transplant were enrolled in the trial. The intent-to-treat population of the trial was made up of about 37 patients.

On this clone itself: The clone's antigen remains unknown. No base qualities exist here, and no much larger clone lies one base off it.

Checkpoint therapy was initiated 14 to 28 days after autologous transplant, and ipilimumab was administered at 1 mg/kg intravenously on day 1 of selected weeks. Nivolumab was administered at 3 mg/kg intravenously on day 1 of weeks 1, 4, 7, 10, and every two weeks through week 26. Combined checkpoint inhibition with ipilimumab and nivolumab as consolidation after autologous stem cell transplantation was tested in a Phase Ib clinical trial. CDR1 and CDR2, per the germline V gene (reference sequence), are SEHNR and FQNEAQ. V sheds 7 bases and J sheds 4 bases, leaving 13 bases between their ends. The CDR3 numbers 14 residues from cysteine through phenylalanine. Of the read, only the CDR3 DNA is kept; its 42 bases are in frame from base 1. To prepare the library, the immunoSEQ multiplex PCR assay was applied. TCRdb took this table from immuneACCESS and kept in-frame rearrangements with V and J called. Such tables lack part of the clones; where checked against another copy, unresolved V genes explain under half of the gap, and the rest is unexplained. This sample comprises some 46,000 clones, 70% to 90% of them detected only once. Approximately 0.88% of the sample is taken by the ten largest.

Results and caveats for the whole study, not just this receptor: Combined checkpoint inhibition as post-transplant consolidation was concluded by the authors to appear tolerable. The authors stated that profiles of the T cell receptor repertoire, regulatory T cell phenotype and gut microbiota provided a biologic rationale for studying this approach further.

The chain was built from TRBV7-9 and TRBJ2-2; the best D guess is TRBD2, with 5 bases matching. The sample here was PBMCs, taken in a trial of ipilimumab plus nivolumab as post-transplant consolidation. This sequence was found in a male donor with multiple myeloma. The nucleotide sequence reads TGTGCCAGCACCCCCGGGATCGGCACCGGGGAGCTGTTTTTT. This codes for CASTPGIGTGELFF.